These 7 T cell receptor beta chains share one sample of origin, sequenced in a study of cytomegalovirus exposure and HLA in healthy donors. Method: immunoSEQ multiplex PCR; TCRdb's copy keeps in-frame clones and lacks some. This sample has 150,000 to 200,000 clones; roughly 77% occur once, and the top ten carry around 1.2%. The specimen sequenced was PBMCs. The receptors here all came from a young woman in good health and CMV-seronegative.

This chain uses TRBV18 with TRBJ2-7; a weak D match, TRBD1 (5 bases). Germline CDR1 reads KGHSH; CDR2 reads LQKENI. The germline V and J ends were trimmed by 4 bases and 3 bases, with 7 bases remaining between them. CDR3 length: 12 amino acids. CDR3 amino acids: CASSRDSYEQYF. CDR3 bases: TGTGCCAGCTCACGCGACAGCTACGAGCAGTACTTC.

The genes are TRBV14 and TRBJ2-3, with TRBD2 matching 12 bases. CDR1 SGHDN and CDR2 FVKESK come from the germline V gene. This CDR3 is built from 16 residues. J gave up 2 bases and V 4 bases, and 4 bases lay outside the gene matches. The CDR3 sequence is CASSLLAGGPTDTQYF. The CDR3 DNA reads TGTGCCAGCAGCCTACTAGCGGGAGGACCCACAGATACGCAGTATTTT.

CDR3 residues: CASSQGRDTEAFF. The CDR3 coding sequence is TGTGCCAGCAGCCAAGGCCGGGACACTGAAGCTTTCTTT. The V gene is TRBV11-3, the J gene TRBJ1-1; D not certain. Trimming removed 5 bases from V and 3 bases from J, with 10 bases in between. The V gene's germline CDR1 is SGHNT and CDR2 YENEEA. This CDR3 contains 13 residues.

The V gene is TRBV30, the J gene TRBJ2-4, with a possible D match to TRBD1 (6 bases). Germline loops: CDR1 GTSNPN, CDR2 SVGIG (reference sequence). V was shortened by 0 bases and J by 8 bases, with 17 bases between the two germline ends. The CDR3 is made up of 15 amino acids. The CDR3 DNA reads as TGTGCCTGGAGTGTTTCGGGGACATTTAGTGACATTCAGTACTTC. Translation: CAWSVSGTFSDIQYF.

The chain couples TRBV6-6 to TRBJ1-1, with D maybe TRBD1 (6 bases). The germline V and J ends were trimmed by 2 bases and 4 bases, with 11 bases remaining between them. The CDR3 has 14 amino acids. Germline CDR1 MNHNY, CDR2 SVGAGI (reference sequence). CDR3 DNA: TGTGCCAGCAGTTACAGGCAGGGGTCCACTGAAGCTTTCTTT. Amino acids: CASSYRQGSTEAFF.

This clone came up once. The CDR3 DNA follows: TGCGCCAGCAGCGGGGATGGGACAGGGAGCTATGGCTACACCTTC. Protein product: CASSGDGTGSYGYTF. V usage is TRBV5-1 and J usage is TRBJ1-2; the match to TRBD1 covers 9 bases. The V segment lost 4 bases and the J segment 4 bases; nucleotides outside the gene matches: 8. Germline loops: CDR1 SGHRS, CDR2 YFSETQ. The CDR3 runs 15 residues.

Only a few counts were recorded for this clone. CDR3 loop: CASSQSPGTIGYTF. The CDR3 DNA follows: TGCGCCAGCAGCCAATCGCCAGGGACAATAGGGTACACCTTC. This rearrangement joins TRBV4-1 to TRBJ1-2, with D possibly being TRBD1 (6 bases). Germline V gene sequence: CDR1 MGHRA, CDR2 YSYEKL. Trimming removed 2 bases at V and 11 bases at J, with 18 bases between. This CDR3 is built from 14 residues.